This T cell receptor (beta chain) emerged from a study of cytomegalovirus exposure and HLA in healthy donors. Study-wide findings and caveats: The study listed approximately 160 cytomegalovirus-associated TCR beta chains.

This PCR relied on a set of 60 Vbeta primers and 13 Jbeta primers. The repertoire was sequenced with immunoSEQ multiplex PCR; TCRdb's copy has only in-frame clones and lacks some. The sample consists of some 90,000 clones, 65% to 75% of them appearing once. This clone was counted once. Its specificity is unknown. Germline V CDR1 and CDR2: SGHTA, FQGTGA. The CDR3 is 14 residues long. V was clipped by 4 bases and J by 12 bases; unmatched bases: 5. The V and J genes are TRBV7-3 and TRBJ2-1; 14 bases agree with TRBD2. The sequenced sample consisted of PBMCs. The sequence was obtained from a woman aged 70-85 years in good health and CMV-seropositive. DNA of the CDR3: TGTGCCAGCAGCTATGGGACTAGCGGGGGAGGGCAGTTCTTC. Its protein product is CASSYGTSGGGQFF.